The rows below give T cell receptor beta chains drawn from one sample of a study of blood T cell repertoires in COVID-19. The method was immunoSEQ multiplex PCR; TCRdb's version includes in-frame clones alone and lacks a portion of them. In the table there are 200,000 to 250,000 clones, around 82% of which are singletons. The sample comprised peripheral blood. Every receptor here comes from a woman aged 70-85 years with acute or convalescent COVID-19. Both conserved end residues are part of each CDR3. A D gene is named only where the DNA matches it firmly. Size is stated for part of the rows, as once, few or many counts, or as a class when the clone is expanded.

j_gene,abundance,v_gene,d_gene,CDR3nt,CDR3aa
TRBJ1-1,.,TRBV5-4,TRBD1,TGTGCCAGCGGGGGACAGGGCATGAACACTGAAGCTTTCTTT,CASGGQGMNTEAFF
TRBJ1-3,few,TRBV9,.,TGTGCCAGCAGCGGTGACCCAACAGGGACTGGAAACACCATATATTTT,CASSGDPTGTGNTIYF
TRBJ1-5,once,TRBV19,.,TGTGCCAGTAGATTTAACAGGGAGTTCAATCAGCCCCAGCATTTT,CASRFNREFNQPQHF
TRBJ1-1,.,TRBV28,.,TGTGCCAGCAGTTTAGGCCCGAACACTGAAGCTTTCTTT,CASSLGPNTEAFF
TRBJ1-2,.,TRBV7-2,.,TGTGCCAGCAGCAATGACAGGTCCTATGGCTACACCTTC,CASSNDRSYGYTF
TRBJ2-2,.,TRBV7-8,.,TGTGCCAGCAGCTGGGCCAGGGTCGCGAACACCGGGGAGCTGTTTTTT,CASSWARVANTGELFF
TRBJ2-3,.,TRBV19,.,TGTGCCAGTAGCCGCGACTCGTACACGCAGTATTTT,CASSRDSYTQYF
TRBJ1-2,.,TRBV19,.,TGTGCCAGTAGGGAGGGACGCGGGGGCTACACCTTC,CASREGRGGYTF
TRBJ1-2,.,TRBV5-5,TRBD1,TGTGCCAGCAGCCGGGGGACAGATGGCTACACCTTC,CASSRGTDGYTF
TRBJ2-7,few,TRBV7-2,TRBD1,TGTGCCAGCAGCTTAGCACAGGGGAACTACGAGCAGTACTTC,CASSLAQGNYEQYF
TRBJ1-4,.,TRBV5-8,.,TGTGCCAGCAGCATGACACGGACAACTAATGAAAAACTGTTTTTT,CASSMTRTTNEKLFF
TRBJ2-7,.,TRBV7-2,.,TGTGCCAGCAGCTTATATTTTGGGGGCTACTACGAGCAGTACTTC,CASSLYFGGYYEQYF
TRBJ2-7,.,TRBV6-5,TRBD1,TGTGCCAGCAGTTATTCCACCGGGACAGTTTACGAGCAGTACTTC,CASSYSTGTVYEQYF
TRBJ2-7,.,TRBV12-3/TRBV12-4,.,TGTGCCAGCGGGACACTCTACGAGCAGTACTTC,CASGTLYEQYF
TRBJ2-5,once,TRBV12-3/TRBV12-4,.,TGTGCCAGCAGTCGACTCCTCCAAGAGACCCAGTACTTC,CASSRLLQETQYF
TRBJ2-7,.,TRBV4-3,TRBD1,TGCGCCAGCAGCCTGGGACAGGTAGGAAACGAGCAGTACTTC,CASSLGQVGNEQYF
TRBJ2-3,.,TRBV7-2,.,TGTGCCAGCAGCGCCCGATATGGATTAGGTGGGAGGCAGTATTTT,CASSARYGLGGRQYF
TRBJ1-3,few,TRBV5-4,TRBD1,TGTGCCAGCAGCCAGGGACAGTCTCGGTCGGGAAACACCATATATTTT,CASSQGQSRSGNTIYF
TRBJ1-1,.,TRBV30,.,TGTGCCTGGAACAGGGCCCCAATGAACACTGAAGCTTTCTTT,CAWNRAPMNTEAFF
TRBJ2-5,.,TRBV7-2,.,TGTGCCAGCAGCTTATGGGGGCCGGGACCCCAAGAGACCCAGTACTTC,CASSLWGPGPQETQYF
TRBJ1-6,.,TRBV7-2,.,TGTGCCAGCCATCAGACTTATAATTCACCCCTCCACTTT,CASHQTYNSPLHF
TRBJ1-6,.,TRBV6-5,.,TGTGCCAGCAGTTCGCCGGGACACCGTAAGCACTTT,CASSSPGHRKHF
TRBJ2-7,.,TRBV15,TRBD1,TGTGCCACCGGACAGGATACCTACGAGCAGTACTTC,CATGQDTYEQYF
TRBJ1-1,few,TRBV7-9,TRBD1,TGTGCCAGCAGCCTGGACAGGGGACGTAGTCGGAACACTGAAGCTTTCTTT,CASSLDRGRSRNTEAFF
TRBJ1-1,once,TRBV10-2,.,TGCGCCAGCAGACCGCACAGGAGGGACACTGAAGCTTTCTTT,CASRPHRRDTEAFF
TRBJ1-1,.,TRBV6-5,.,TGTGCCAGCAGTTACGCCTGGGCCCTGAACACTGAAGCTTTCTTT,CASSYAWALNTEAFF
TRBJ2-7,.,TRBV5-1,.,TGCGCCAGCAGCCCGGGGGACAGTCGGGGATGGGAGCAGTACTTC,CASSPGDSRGWEQYF
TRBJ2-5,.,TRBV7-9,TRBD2,TGTGCCAGCAGCTTAGCGCGAAGTAGCGGGGGGGGCGCCCAAGAGACCCAGTACTTC,CASSLARSSGGGAQETQYF
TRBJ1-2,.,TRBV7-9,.,TGTGCCAGCAGCTTAGCGTGGGGGGATCCGACTGACTATGGCTACACCTTC,CASSLAWGDPTDYGYTF
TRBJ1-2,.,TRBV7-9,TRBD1,TGTGCCAGCCAAGGGGACAGCTGGGGCTACACCTTC,CASQGDSWGYTF
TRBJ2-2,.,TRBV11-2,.,TGTGCCAGCAACCCTCTGGGGGGTTTCACCGGGGAGCTGTTTTTT,CASNPLGGFTGELFF
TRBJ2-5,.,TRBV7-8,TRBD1,TGTGCCAGCAGCGCCGACAGGGTAGAGACCCAGTACTTC,CASSADRVETQYF
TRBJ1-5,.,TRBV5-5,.,TGTGCCAGCAGCGGAGGGGCCTACAATCAGCCCCAGCATTTT,CASSGGAYNQPQHF
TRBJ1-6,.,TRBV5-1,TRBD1,TGCGCCAGCAGCCTGGGACAGGGGAGCTCCTATAATTCACCCCTCCACTTT,CASSLGQGSSYNSPLHF
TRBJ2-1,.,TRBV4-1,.,TGCGCCAGCAGCCAGGGGCGGATCTCCTACAATGAGCAGTTCTTC,CASSQGRISYNEQFF
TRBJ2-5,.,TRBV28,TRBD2,TGTGCCAGCAGTCCGTGGGGGTTAGCGGGGGGCCGGGAGACCCAGTACTTC,CASSPWGLAGGRETQYF
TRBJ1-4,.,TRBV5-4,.,TGTGCCAGCAGCTTGTTAGGAGAAGCTAATGAAAAACTGTTTTTT,CASSLLGEANEKLFF
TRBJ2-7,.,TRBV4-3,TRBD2,TGCGCCAGCAGCCATCACGGACTAGCGGGGATTTCGGAGCAGTACTTC,CASSHHGLAGISEQYF
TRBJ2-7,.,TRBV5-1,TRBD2,TGCGCCAGCAGCTCCGGGACTACCGCAACCTACGAGCAGTACTTC,CASSSGTTATYEQYF
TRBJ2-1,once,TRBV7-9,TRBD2,TGTGCCAGTAAAGCGGGGAGCTCCTACAATGAGCAGTTCTTC,CASKAGSSYNEQFF
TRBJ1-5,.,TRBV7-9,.,TGTGCCAGCAGCTTATCGAGCAATCAGCCCCAGCATTTT,CASSLSSNQPQHF
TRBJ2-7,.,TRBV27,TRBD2,TGTGCCAGCAGTGTTTTCGGTACGGGGGGGTACGAGCAGTACTTC,CASSVFGTGGYEQYF
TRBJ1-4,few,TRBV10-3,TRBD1,TGTGCCATCAGTGAGTCCCAGGGGGCATCGACTAATGAAAAACTGTTTTTT,CAISESQGASTNEKLFF
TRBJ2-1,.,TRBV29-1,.,TGCAGCGTTGAATTCGCGTCTAACTCCTACAATGAGCAGTTCTTC,CSVEFASNSYNEQFF
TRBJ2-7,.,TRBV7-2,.,TGTGCCAGCAGCTTAAGCGGCCAAACCTACGAGCAGTACTTC,CASSLSGQTYEQYF
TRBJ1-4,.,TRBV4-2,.,TGTGCCAGCAGCCAAGGTAGAACCGTCATCGGGAATGAAAAACTGTTTTTT,CASSQGRTVIGNEKLFF
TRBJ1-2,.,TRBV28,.,TGTGCCAGCAGTAACAGGGCGGAGACGAGGGGCTACACCTTC,CASSNRAETRGYTF
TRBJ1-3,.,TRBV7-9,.,TGTGCCAGCAGCCGTAGTGACAGGCCGGGAAACACCATATATTTT,CASSRSDRPGNTIYF
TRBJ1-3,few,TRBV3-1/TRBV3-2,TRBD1,TGTGCCAGCAGCCGCAGGGGGCAAGGAAACACCATATATTTT,CASSRRGQGNTIYF
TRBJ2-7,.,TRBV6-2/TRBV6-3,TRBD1,TGTGCCAGCAGCCCCGGACAGGGAATTCGGGTCTACGAGCAGTACTTC,CASSPGQGIRVYEQYF
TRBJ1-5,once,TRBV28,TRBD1,TGTGCCAGCAGTTTAGCGGGACAGGGGATAATCAATCAGCCCCAGCATTTT,CASSLAGQGIINQPQHF
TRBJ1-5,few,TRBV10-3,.,TGTGCCATCGGGCAGGAATACAATCAGCCCCAGCATTTT,CAIGQEYNQPQHF
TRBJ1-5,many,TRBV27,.,TGTGCCAGCAGTCTCAGACAGGATGCCTTGGGGCCCCAGCATTTT,CASSLRQDALGPQHF
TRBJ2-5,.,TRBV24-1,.,TGTGCCACCAGTGATTTTGGGAGGGGGCAAGAGACCCAGTACTTC,CATSDFGRGQETQYF
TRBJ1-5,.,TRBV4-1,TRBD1,TGCGCCAGCAGCCAAGATCAGGGGGGAGGCCAGCCCCAGCATTTT,CASSQDQGGGQPQHF
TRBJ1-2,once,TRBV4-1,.,TGCGCCAGCAGCCAAGATTATCGAACAGGGACTAACTATGGCTACACCTTC,CASSQDYRTGTNYGYTF
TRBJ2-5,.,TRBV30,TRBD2,TGTGCTGCTGCGGGGGGGAGAGAGACCCAGTACTTC,CAAAGGRETQYF